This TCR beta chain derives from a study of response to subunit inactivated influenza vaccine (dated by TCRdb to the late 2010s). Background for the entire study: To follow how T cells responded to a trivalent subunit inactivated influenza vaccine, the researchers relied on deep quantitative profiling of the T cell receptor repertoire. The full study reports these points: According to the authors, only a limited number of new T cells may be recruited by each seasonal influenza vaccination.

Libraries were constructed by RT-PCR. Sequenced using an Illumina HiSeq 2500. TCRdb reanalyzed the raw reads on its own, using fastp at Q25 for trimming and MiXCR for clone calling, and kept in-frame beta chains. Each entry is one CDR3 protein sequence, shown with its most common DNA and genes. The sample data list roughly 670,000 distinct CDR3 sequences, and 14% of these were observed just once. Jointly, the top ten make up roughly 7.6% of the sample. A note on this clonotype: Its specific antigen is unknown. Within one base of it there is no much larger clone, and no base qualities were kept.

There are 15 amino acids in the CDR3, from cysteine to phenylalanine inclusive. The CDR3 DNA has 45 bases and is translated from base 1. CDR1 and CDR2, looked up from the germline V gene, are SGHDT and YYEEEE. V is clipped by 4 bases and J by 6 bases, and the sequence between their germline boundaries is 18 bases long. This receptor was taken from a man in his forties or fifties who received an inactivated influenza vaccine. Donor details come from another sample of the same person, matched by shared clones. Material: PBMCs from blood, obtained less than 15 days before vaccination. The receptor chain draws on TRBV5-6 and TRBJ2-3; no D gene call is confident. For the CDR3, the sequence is CASSRRILSPDTQYF. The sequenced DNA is TGTGCCAGCAGCCGACGGATACTTTCCCCGGATACGCAGTATTTT.